The 4 T cell receptor beta chains in this list originate from one sample, sequenced in a study of blood T cell repertoires in COVID-19. Sequenced by immunoSEQ multiplex PCR; TCRdb stores in-frame clones only, minus some. Of some 180,000 clones listed, 75% to 90% are singletons. The sample taken for sequencing was peripheral blood. These receptors were collected from a woman aged 55-70 years with acute or convalescent COVID-19.

A single count supports this clone. The chain recombines TRBV5-1 with TRBJ2-7; 7 bases are shared with TRBD1. The germline V gene has CDR1 SGHRS and CDR2 YFSETQ. J was trimmed by 2 bases and V by 4 bases; bases with no gene match: 9. CDR3 length: 15 residues. CDR3: CASSIDPGQAYEQYF. The DNA of the CDR3 is TGCGCCAGCAGCATCGACCCCGGACAGGCCTACGAGCAGTACTTC.

J is TRBJ2-1 and V is TRBV11-3; maybe TRBD2 (5 bases). The germline V gene has CDR1 SGHNT and CDR2 YENEEA. With 3 bases removed from V and 4 bases from J, the gap between germline ends came to 10 bases. CDR3 length: 14 residues. The CDR3 here is CASSFSESYNEQFF. CDR3 nucleotide sequence: TGTGCCAGCAGCTTTAGCGAGTCTTACAATGAGCAGTTCTTC.

The chain is built from TRBV30 and TRBJ1-1, with a possible D match to TRBD1 (6 bases). The CDR3 runs to 14 residues. Germline V gives CDR1 GTSNPN, CDR2 SVGIG (reference sequence). With 3 bases removed from V and 7 bases from J, the gap between germline ends came to 18 bases. This CDR3 reads CAWRSGTQGSEAFF. The CDR3 region has the DNA TGTGCCTGGAGGTCGGGGACACAGGGAAGTGAAGCTTTCTTT.

The V gene is TRBV6-6, the J gene TRBJ2-7; 11 bases line up with TRBD2. Germline-derived CDR1 and CDR2 are MNHNY and SVGAGI (reference sequence). The CDR3 covers 16 residues. With V trimmed by 2 bases and J by 2 bases, 5 bases remained unmatched. The CDR3 DNA follows: TGTGCCAGCAGTTACCCTATGACTAGCGGGACCTACGAGCAGTACTTC. Translating gives CASSYPMTSGTYEQYF.